This is a list of T cell receptor beta chains from one sample in a study of human T cells and chemical hapten exposure. TCRdb re-analysed the RACE reads in MiXCR, keeping a single row per CDR3 protein. The table records 300,000 to 450,000 distinct CDR3 sequences, roughly 5.3% of them present only once. This specimen consisted of whole blood, obtained in connection with sensitization to the hapten diphenylcyclopropenone (DPC). Every receptor here comes from a woman in her forties or fifties with alopecia areata. Some clones in this sample may be carry-over from other donors' samples. The CDR3 runs from the conserved cysteine through the conserved F or W. A D gene is named only where the DNA matches it firmly. Clone size is not always given. Where it is, it says once, few, many or a class for expanded clones.

D	J	length	V	size	CDR3	DNA
-	TRBJ1-6	15	TRBV12-3/TRBV12-4	many	CASAKGGVGKSPLHF	TGTGCCAGCGCTAAGGGCGGGGTTGGAAAATCACCCCTCCACTTT
-	TRBJ2-7	15	TRBV12-3/TRBV12-4	many	CASSPGRWMNDEQYF	TGTGCCAGCAGTCCCGGACGCTGGATGAACGACGAGCAGTACTTC
TRBD1	TRBJ1-1	12	TRBV20-1	many	CSARAGGVEAFF	TGCAGTGCTAGGGCAGGGGGCGTTGAAGCTTTCTTT
TRBD2	TRBJ2-5	15	TRBV28	many	CASSPRTSGGGTQYF	TGTGCCAGCAGTCCTAGGACTAGCGGAGGGGGGACCCAGTACTTC
-	TRBJ2-3	14	TRBV12-3/TRBV12-4	few	CVSSPRQNTDTQYF	TGTGTCAGCAGTCCCCGACAGAACACAGATACGCAGTATTTT
TRBD1	TRBJ1-1	12	TRBV3-1	-	CASKEQGDEAFF	TGTGCCAGCAAAGAACAGGGGGATGAAGCTTTCTTT
TRBD2	TRBJ2-1	17	TRBV18	few	CASSPFKLAGAIREQFF	TGTGCCAGCTCACCATTCAAACTAGCGGGAGCAATCAGGGAGCAGTTCTTC
TRBD1	TRBJ1-2	15	TRBV7-9	few	CASSLEGTGGYGYTF	TGTGCCAGCAGCTTAGAAGGGACAGGCGGCTATGGCTACACCTTC
TRBD1	TRBJ2-5	13	TRBV4-3	-	CASSQRTGDAQYF	TGCGCCAGCAGCCAACGAACAGGGGATGCCCAGTACTTC
TRBD1	TRBJ1-2	16	TRBV27	-	CASSLSGQGGVYGYTF	TGTGCCAGCAGTTTATCCGGACAGGGCGGGGTCTATGGCTACACCTTC
-	TRBJ1-5	14	TRBV12-3/TRBV12-4	many	CASSSSNRGQPQHF	TGTGCCAGCAGTTCCTCGAACCGAGGTCAGCCCCAGCATTTT
TRBD1	TRBJ2-3	15	TRBV7-9	many	CASSLRTGSPDTQYF	TGTGCCAGCAGCTTAAGGACAGGGTCTCCAGATACGCAGTATTTT
-	TRBJ2-7	13	TRBV20-1	-	CSARPRLGAEQYF	TGCAGTGCTAGACCCCGACTAGGTGCCGAGCAGTACTTC
-	TRBJ2-5	14	TRBV5-1	many	CASSHRLGQETQYF	TGCGCCAGCAGCCACCGTTTAGGCCAAGAGACCCAGTACTTC
-	TRBJ1-5	15	TRBV4-3	-	CASSQDLGPNQPQHF	TGCGCCAGCAGCCAAGACCTGGGGCCAAATCAGCCCCAGCATTTT
TRBD2	TRBJ2-3	15	TRBV4-3	-	CASSPGRASTDTQYF	TGCGCCAGCAGCCCTGGGAGGGCCAGCACAGATACGCAGTATTTT
TRBD1	TRBJ2-1	16	TRBV6-6	-	CASSYSAGQGDNEQFF	TGTGCCAGCAGTTACTCAGCCGGTCAGGGGGACAATGAGCAGTTCTTC
TRBD1	TRBJ2-4	15	TRBV20-1	few	CSAPWTGGGKNIQYF	TGCAGTGCACCCTGGACAGGGGGCGGCAAAAACATTCAGTACTTC
TRBD1	TRBJ1-6	15	TRBV6-5	many	CASSYSGQGKSPLHF	TGTGCCAGCAGTTACTCGGGACAGGGGAAGTCACCCCTCCACTTT